The rows below give T cell receptor beta chains drawn from one sample of a study of graft-versus-host responses after intestinal transplantation. Data came from immunoSEQ multiplex PCR; TCRdb stores just in-frame clones and leaves some out. The data show tens of thousands of clones, with under 95% seen just once and about 2% held by the top ten. These receptors have no known antigen. This specimen consisted of unstimulated CD8+ T cells sorted from spleen or lymph node cells, obtained before intestinal transplant. The receptors originated from a human donor who received an intestinal transplant. Each CDR3 is given with its conserved first and last residue. The D gene is left open where the match is weak. Not every row has a clone size; where given, it reads once, few, many or a size class.

v_call	d_call	j_call	clone_size	cdr3_aa	cdr3_nt
TRBV19	.	TRBJ1-1	.	CASSIRGVTEAFF	TGTGCCAGTAGTATCCGGGGTGTGACTGAAGCTTTCTTT
TRBV7-8	.	TRBJ2-7	.	CASSLDTGRGFWEQYF	TGTGCCAGCAGCTTGGACACAGGGAGGGGGTTTTGGGAGCAGTACTTC
TRBV19	.	TRBJ2-3	.	CASTAGGAPSTDTQYF	TGTGCCAGTACCGCCGGGGGTGCTCCAAGCACAGATACGCAGTATTTT
TRBV11-3	TRBD1	TRBJ2-1	.	CASSPRTGGNEQFF	TGTGCCAGCAGCCCCCGGACAGGAGGCAATGAGCAGTTCTTC
TRBV30	.	TRBJ1-2	.	CAWSLNRGTDGYTF	TGTGCCTGGAGTCTAAACCGGGGGACTGATGGCTACACCTTC
TRBV14	.	TRBJ1-2	.	CASSPAGGLGYGYTF	TGTGCCAGCAGCCCGGCCGGAGGGCTAGGGTATGGCTACACCTTC
TRBV4-1	.	TRBJ1-3	.	CASSQDMAPGNTIYF	TGCGCCAGCAGCCAAGATATGGCCCCTGGAAACACCATATATTTT
TRBV27	TRBD1	TRBJ2-7	.	CASRVSPGQGANEQYF	TGTGCCAGCAGAGTCTCACCGGGACAGGGAGCCAACGAGCAGTACTTC
TRBV25-1	.	TRBJ1-2	.	CASSESGLNYGYTF	TGTGCCAGCAGTGAATCAGGGTTAAACTATGGCTACACCTTC
TRBV2	TRBD1	TRBJ2-7	.	CASRGQHTYEQYF	TGTGCCAGCAGGGGACAGCATACCTACGAGCAGTACTTC
TRBV30	TRBD2	TRBJ2-3	.	CAWAGELTDTQYF	TGTGCCTGGGCGGGGGAACTCACAGATACGCAGTATTTT
TRBV27	.	TRBJ1-1	.	CASRPRTVVDTEAFF	TGTGCCAGCAGACCGAGGACAGTCGTCGACACTGAAGCTTTCTTT
TRBV27	.	TRBJ2-7	.	CASSLTGYEQYF	TGTGCCAGCAGTTTGACAGGTTACGAGCAGTACTTC
TRBV11-2	TRBD2	TRBJ2-7	.	CASSPSGGADEQYF	TGTGCCAGCAGCCCTAGCGGGGGGGCCGACGAGCAGTACTTC
TRBV6-5	.	TRBJ1-1	.	CASNDGGGTEAFF	TGTGCCAGCAACGACGGGGGTGGCACTGAAGCTTTCTTT
TRBV4-2	.	TRBJ1-2	.	CASSPLDRVYGYTF	TGTGCCAGCAGCCCGTTGGACAGAGTCTATGGCTACACCTTC
TRBV5-6	.	TRBJ2-3	.	CASRGTSTDTQYF	TGTGCCAGCAGGGGGACTAGCACAGATACGCAGTATTTT
TRBV27	.	TRBJ2-1	.	CASSTKGLSATYNEWQFF	TGTGCCAGCAGTACTAAGGGACTCTCAGCCACCTACAATGAGTGGCAGTTCTTC
TRBV14	.	TRBJ2-3	.	CASSQDWAFTDTQYF	TGTGCCAGCAGCCAAGATTGGGCCTTCACAGATACGCAGTATTTT
TRBV7-9	TRBD2	TRBJ2-2	once	CASTGRTPNTGELFF	TGTGCCAGCACCGGGAGGACACCGAACACCGGGGAGCTGTTTTTT
TRBV11-2	.	TRBJ2-3	.	CASSPWGGGAGYF	.
TRBV11-2	.	TRBJ1-1	.	CASSPSTGMNTEAFF	TGTGCCAGCAGCCCTTCGACAGGCATGAACACTGAAGCTTTCTTT
TRBV5-5	.	TRBJ2-3	.	CASSRDSSTDTQYF	TGTGCCAGCAGTCGGGACTCGAGCACAGATACGCAGTATTTT
TRBV27	.	TRBJ2-3	.	CASSSPPDTQYF	TGTGCCAGCAGTTCTCCCCCAGATACGCAGTATTTT
TRBV4-3	TRBD1	TRBJ1-1	once	CASSQDGGTGDTEAFF	TGCGCCAGCAGCCAAGATGGAGGGACAGGGGACACTGAAGCTTTCTTT
TRBV4-1	.	TRBJ1-2	.	CASSQGQGSDYGYTF	TGCGCCAGCAGCCAAGGTCAGGGGTCCGACTATGGCTACACCTTC
TRBV6-5	.	TRBJ1-4	.	CASSYKAGDEKLFF	TGTGCCAGCAGTTACAAAGCGGGGGATGAAAAACTGTTTTTT
TRBV6-9	TRBD1	TRBJ1-2	once	CASSYLQGADGYTF	TGTGCCAGCAGTTACTTACAGGGGGCCGATGGCTACACCTTC
TRBV27	.	TRBJ1-4	.	CASSYARTNEKLFF	TGTGCCAGCAGTTATGCGAGAACTAATGAAAAACTGTTTTTT
TRBV11-2	.	TRBJ1-2	.	CASSLRNGYGYTF	TGTGCCAGCAGCTTAAGAAACGGTTATGGCTACACCTTC
TRBV30	.	TRBJ1-2	.	CAGAWGGNYGYTF	TGTGCCGGGGCTTGGGGGGGGAACTATGGCTACACCTTC
TRBV27	.	TRBJ2-7	.	CASSLSGVGGYEQYF	TGTGCCAGCAGTTTATCAGGGGTAGGGGGCTACGAGCAGTACTTC
TRBV7-9	TRBD1	TRBJ1-2	once	CASSFLPGQGYGYTF	TGTGCCAGCAGCTTTTTACCGGGACAGGGGTATGGCTACACCTTC
TRBV30	TRBD1	TRBJ2-1	.	CAWNLGQGRTYNEQFF	TGTGCCTGGAATCTAGGACAGGGGAGGACCTACAATGAGCAGTTCTTC
TRBV18	TRBD1	TRBJ2-1	.	CASSPTDRGRNEQFF	TGTGCCAGCTCACCAACGGACAGGGGAAGGAATGAGCAGTTCTTC
TRBV6-5	.	TRBJ2-7	.	CASSYSQGNEQYF	TGTGCCAGCAGTTACTCCCAGGGGAACGAGCAGTACTTC
TRBV7-6	.	TRBJ2-7	.	CASRQGPYEQYF	TGTGCCAGCAGACAGGGCCCTTACGAGCAGTACTTC
TRBV7-9	TRBD2	TRBJ2-7	.	CASSLAGGTLNEQYF	TGTGCCAGCAGCTTAGCGGGAGGGACCCTCAACGAGCAGTACTTC
TRBV7-6	.	TRBJ2-1	.	CASSLTGSSYNEQFF	TGTGCCAGCAGCTTAACGGGGAGCTCCTACAATGAGCAGTTCTTC
TRBV25-1	.	TRBJ1-1	.	CASRDRANTEAFF	TGTGCCAGCAGGGACAGAGCAAACACTGAAGCTTTCTTT
TRBV9	.	TRBJ2-5	.	CASSVETTQETQYF	TGTGCCAGCAGCGTAGAGACAACACAAGAGACCCAGTACTTC